This T cell receptor (beta chain) came from a study of T-cell reconstitution after alpha-beta-depleted transplantation in children. This CDR3 has 16 amino acids. The V and J ends lost 4 bases and 7 bases, in that order; junction bases with no gene match: 11. Per germline, CDR1 SGHTA and CDR2 FQGTGA. It was with unique molecular identifiers that the TCRbeta library was prepared. TCRdb ran MiXCR on the PCR reads and lists one entry per CDR3 protein. Of hundreds of thousands of distinct CDR3 sequences listed, 16% are singletons. This specimen was PBMCs from the stem cell graft donor, taken from the stem cell graft. This TCR derives from a human donor who donated a stem cell graft to a child with acute myeloid leukemia. The rearrangement uses TRBV7-3 and TRBJ2-2; 8 bases are shared with TRBD1. CDR3 bases: TGTGCCAGCAGCTCAAATTCAGGGGGCGCGATCGGGGAGCTGTTTTTT. It encodes CASSSNSGGAIGELFF.